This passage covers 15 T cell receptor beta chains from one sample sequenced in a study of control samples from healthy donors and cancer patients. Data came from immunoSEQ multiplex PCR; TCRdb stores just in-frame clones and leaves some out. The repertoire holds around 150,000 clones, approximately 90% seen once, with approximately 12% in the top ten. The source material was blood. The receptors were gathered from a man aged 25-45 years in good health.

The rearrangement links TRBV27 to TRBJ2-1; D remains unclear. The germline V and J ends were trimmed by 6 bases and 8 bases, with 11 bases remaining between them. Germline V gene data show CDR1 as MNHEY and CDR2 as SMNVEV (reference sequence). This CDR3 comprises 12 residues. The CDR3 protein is CASSHPGDEQFF. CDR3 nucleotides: TGTGCCAGCAGCCACCCTGGGGATGAGCAGTTCTTC.

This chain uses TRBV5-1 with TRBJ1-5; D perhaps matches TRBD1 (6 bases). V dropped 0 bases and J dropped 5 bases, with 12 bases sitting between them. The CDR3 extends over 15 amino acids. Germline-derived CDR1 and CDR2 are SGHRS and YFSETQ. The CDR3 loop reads CASSLGGAGDQPQHF. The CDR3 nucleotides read TGCGCCAGCAGCTTGGGCGGGGCAGGGGATCAGCCCCAGCATTTT.

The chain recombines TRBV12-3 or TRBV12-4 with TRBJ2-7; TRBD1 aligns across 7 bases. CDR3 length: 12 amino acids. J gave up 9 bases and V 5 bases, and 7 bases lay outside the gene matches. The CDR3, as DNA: TGTGCCAGCAGTAATCAGGGGGTTCGGCAGTACTTC. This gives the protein CASSNQGVRQYF.

As DNA, the CDR3 is TGTGCCAGCAGCTTCGCGACAGGGCTCGAAACGTTTTTT. It is translated as CASSFATGLETFF. V usage is TRBV11-1 and J usage is TRBJ1-4; TRBD1 agrees at 7 bases. CDR3 length: 13 amino acids. With 3 bases clipped from V and 16 bases from J, the junction kept 11 bases outside the gene matches. Germline V gives CDR1 SGHAT, CDR2 FQDESV (reference sequence).

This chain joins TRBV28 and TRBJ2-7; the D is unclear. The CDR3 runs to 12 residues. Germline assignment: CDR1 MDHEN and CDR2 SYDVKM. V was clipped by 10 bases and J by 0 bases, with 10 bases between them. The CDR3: CATGRISYEQYF. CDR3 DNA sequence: TGTGCCACAGGACGGATCTCCTACGAGCAGTACTTC.

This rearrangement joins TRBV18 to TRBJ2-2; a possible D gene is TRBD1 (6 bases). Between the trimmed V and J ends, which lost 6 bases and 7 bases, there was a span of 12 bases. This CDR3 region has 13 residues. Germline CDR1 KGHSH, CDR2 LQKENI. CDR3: CASSAQGSGELFF. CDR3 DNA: TGTGCCAGCTCGGCACAGGGCAGCGGGGAGCTGTTTTTT.

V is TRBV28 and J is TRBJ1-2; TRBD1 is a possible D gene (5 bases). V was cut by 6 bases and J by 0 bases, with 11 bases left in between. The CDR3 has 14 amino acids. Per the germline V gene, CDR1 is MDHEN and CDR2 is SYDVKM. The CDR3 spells CASRGAPSNYGYTF. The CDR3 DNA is TGTGCCAGCAGAGGGGCACCCTCTAACTATGGCTACACCTTC.

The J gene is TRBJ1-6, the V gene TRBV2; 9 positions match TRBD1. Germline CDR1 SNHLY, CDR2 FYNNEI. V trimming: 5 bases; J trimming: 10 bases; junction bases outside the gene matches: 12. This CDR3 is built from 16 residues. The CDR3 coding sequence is TGTGCCAGCAGTCCCACAGGGGGCCTAAGTTTCTCACCCCTCCACTTT. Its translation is CASSPTGGLSFSPLHF.

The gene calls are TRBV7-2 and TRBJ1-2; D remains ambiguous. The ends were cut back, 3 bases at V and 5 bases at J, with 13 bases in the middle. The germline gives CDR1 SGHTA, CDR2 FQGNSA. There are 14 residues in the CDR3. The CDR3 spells CASSFEGIGYGYTF. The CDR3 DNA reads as TGTGCCAGCAGCTTTGAAGGGATTGGGTATGGCTACACCTTC.

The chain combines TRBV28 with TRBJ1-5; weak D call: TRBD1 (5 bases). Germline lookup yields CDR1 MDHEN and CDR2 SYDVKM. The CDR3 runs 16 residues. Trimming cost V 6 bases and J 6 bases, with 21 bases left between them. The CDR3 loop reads CASRSADEGVGQPQHF. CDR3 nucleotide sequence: TGTGCCAGCAGAAGCGCCGACGAAGGGGTAGGTCAGCCCCAGCATTTT.

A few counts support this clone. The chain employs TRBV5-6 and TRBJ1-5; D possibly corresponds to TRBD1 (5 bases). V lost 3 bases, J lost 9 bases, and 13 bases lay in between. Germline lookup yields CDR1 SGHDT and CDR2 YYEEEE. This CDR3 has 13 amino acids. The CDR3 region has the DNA TGTGCCAGCAGCTATGGGCCCGGGGCGCCCCAGCATTTT. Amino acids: CASSYGPGAPQHF.

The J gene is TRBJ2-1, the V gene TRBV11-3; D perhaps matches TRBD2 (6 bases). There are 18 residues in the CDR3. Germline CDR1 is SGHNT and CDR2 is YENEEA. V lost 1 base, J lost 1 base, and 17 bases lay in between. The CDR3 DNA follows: TGTGCCAGCAGCTTAGCCTCGTGGGGGGAGTCGTCCTACAATGAGCAGTTCTTC. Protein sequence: CASSLASWGESSYNEQFF. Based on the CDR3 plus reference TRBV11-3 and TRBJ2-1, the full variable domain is EAGVVQSPRYKIIEKKQPVAFWCNPISGHNTLYWYLQNLGQGPELLIRYENEEAVDDSQLPKDRFSAERLKGVDSTLKIQPAELGDSAVYLCASSLASWGESSYNEQFFGPGTRLTVL.

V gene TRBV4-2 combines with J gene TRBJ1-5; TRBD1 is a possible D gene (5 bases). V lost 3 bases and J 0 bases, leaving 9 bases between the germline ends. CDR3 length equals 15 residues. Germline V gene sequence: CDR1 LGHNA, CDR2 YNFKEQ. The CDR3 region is CASSQGTASNQPQHF. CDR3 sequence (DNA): TGTGCCAGCAGCCAGGGGACGGCTAGCAATCAGCCCCAGCATTTT.

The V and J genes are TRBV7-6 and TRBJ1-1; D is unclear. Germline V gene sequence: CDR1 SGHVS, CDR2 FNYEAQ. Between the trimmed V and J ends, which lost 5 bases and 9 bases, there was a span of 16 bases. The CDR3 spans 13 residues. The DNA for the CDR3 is TGTGCCAGCAGCCCATTGCAGGCTTCTCAAGCTTTCTTT. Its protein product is CASSPLQASQAFF.

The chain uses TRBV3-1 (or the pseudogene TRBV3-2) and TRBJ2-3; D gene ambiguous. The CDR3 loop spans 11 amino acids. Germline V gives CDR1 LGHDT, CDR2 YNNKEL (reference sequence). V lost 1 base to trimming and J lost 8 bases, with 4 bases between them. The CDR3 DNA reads TGTGCCAGCAGCCAAGGTGGTACGCAGTATTTT. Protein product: CASSQGGTQYF.